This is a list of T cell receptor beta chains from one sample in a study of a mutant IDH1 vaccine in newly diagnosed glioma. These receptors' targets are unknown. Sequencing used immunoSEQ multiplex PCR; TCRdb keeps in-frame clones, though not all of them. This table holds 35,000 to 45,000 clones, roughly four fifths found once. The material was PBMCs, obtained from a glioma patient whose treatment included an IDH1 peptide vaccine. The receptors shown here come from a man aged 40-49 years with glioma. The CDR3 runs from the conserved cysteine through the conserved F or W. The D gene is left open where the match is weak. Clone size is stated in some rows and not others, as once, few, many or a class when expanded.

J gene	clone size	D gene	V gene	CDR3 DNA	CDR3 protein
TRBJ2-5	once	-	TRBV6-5	TGTGCCAGCAGTCCCAGTCATGGGGTGGAGACCCAGTACTTC	CASSPSHGVETQYF
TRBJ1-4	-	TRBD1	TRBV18	TGTGCCAGCTCACGGGGACAGGAAGAAAAACTGTTTTTT	CASSRGQEEKLFF
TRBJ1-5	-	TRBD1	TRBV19	TGTGCCAGGAGGACAGGGGTCAATCAGCCCCAGCATTTT	CARRTGVNQPQHF
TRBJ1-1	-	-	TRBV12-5	TGTGCTAGTGGTTTGGGTACAGTGAACACTGAAGCTTTCTTT	CASGLGTVNTEAFF
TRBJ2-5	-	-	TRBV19	TGTGCCAGTAGGCAAGCGGGAGAGACCCAGTACTTC	CASRQAGETQYF
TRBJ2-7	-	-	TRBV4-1	TGCGCCAGCAGCCAAGCTGCGGGACAGAACTACGAGCAGTACTTC	CASSQAAGQNYEQYF
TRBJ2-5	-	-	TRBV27	TGTGCCAGCAGAAGAGACACTCAAGAGACCCAGTACTTC	CASRRDTQETQYF
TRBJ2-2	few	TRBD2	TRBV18	TGTGCCAGCTCACCATTAAGGACTAGCGGGATCACCGGGGAGCTGTTTTTT	CASSPLRTSGITGELFF
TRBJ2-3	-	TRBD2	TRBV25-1	TGTGCCAGCAGGAAAGGACTAGCGGGAGTGGGTACGCAGTATTTT	CASRKGLAGVGTQYF
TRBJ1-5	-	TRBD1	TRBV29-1	TGCAGCGTCCGGACAGGGGGCGACCAGCCCCAGCATTTT	CSVRTGGDQPQHF
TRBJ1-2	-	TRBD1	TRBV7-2	TGTGCCAGCAGCTCACCCCACCTGGGACAGGGGCGGGGGGGCTACACCTTC	CASSSPHLGQGRGGYTF
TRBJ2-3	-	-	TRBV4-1	TGCGCCAGCAGCCAAGGGGGCGTAGGATTACTAGCCGCGGGCACAGATACGCAGTATTTT	CASSQGGVGLLAAGTDTQYF
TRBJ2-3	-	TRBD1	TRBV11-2	TGTGCCAGCAGCTTAGGTGGGACAGGGGGTAACACAGATACGCAGTATTTT	CASSLGGTGGNTDTQYF
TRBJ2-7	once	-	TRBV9	TGTGCCAGCAGCGTATCAGGGGACCACGAGCAGTACTTC	CASSVSGDHEQYF
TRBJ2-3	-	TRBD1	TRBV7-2	TGTGCCAGCAGTGCTCCCGGGACAGGGGGCTCAGATACGCAGTATTTT	CASSAPGTGGSDTQYF
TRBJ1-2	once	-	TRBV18	TGTGCCAGCTCACCGCGGACAGCCAACTATGGCTACACCTTC	CASSPRTANYGYTF
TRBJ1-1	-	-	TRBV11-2	TGTGCCAGCAGCCAAGACACGAACACTGAAGCTTTCTTT	CASSQDTNTEAFF
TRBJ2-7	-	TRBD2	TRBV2	TGTGCCAGCAGTATTAGCGGGAGCTTGGACGAGCAGTACTTC	CASSISGSLDEQYF
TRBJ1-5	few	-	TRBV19	TGTGCCAGTAGTATAGGGAGAGGGATATTGCAGCCCCAGCATTTT	CASSIGRGILQPQHF
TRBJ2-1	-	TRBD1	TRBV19	TGTGCCAGTAGTGTCGGACAGGGCGGAGGGGACAATGAGCAGTTCTTC	CASSVGQGGGDNEQFF
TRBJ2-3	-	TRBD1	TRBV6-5	TGTGCCAGCAGTTGGGACAGGGCGGCAGATACGCAGTATTTT	CASSWDRAADTQYF
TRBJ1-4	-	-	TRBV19	TGTGCCAGTAGTGCCCCACCCCCCCAGGGCACTAATGAAAAACTGTCTTTT	CASSAPPPQGTNEKLSF
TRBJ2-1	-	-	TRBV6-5	TGTGCCAGCAGTTATCGGGCGACCGACAATGAGCAGTTCTTC	CASSYRATDNEQFF
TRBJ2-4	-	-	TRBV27	TGTGCCAGCAGTTTATCGTGGGGGGCCAAAAACATTCAGTACTTC	CASSLSWGAKNIQYF
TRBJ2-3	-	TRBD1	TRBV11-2	TGTGCCAGCAGCTCCCTACGCCGCTTGGGGACAGGGGGCGGAGATACGCAGTATTTT	CASSSLRRLGTGGGDTQYF
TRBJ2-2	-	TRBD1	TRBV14	TGTGCCAGCAGCTTAAGCAGGGGGCCCGGGGAGCTGTTTTTT	CASSLSRGPGELFF
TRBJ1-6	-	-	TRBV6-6	TGTGCCAGCAGTCAGCCGGGACTGGGCCAAAATTCACCCCTCCACTTT	CASSQPGLGQNSPLHF
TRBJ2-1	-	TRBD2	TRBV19	TGTGCCAGTAGTGTGACGACTAGCGGACGAAGTCTTGAGCAGTTCTTC	CASSVTTSGRSLEQFF
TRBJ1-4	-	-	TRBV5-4	TGTGCCAGCAGCTTGCGGAGGGAAGGTGAAAAACTGTTTTTT	CASSLRREGEKLFF
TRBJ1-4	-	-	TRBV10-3	TGTGCCATCAGTGACGGGGAAAAACTGTTTTTT	CAISDGEKLFF
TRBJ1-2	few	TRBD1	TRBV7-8	TGTGCCAGCAGCTTGGGGGGACAGGGTGCAAAAAAAGGGCATGGCTACACCTTC	CASSLGGQGAKKGHGYTF
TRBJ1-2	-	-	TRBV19	TGTGCCACAGTCACCGGGAACTATGGCTACACCTTC	CATVTGNYGYTF
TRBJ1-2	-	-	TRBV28	TGTGCCAGCAGTTTTGAGGGGAGTGGCTACACCTTC	CASSFEGSGYTF
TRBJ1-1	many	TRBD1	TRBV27	TGTGCCACCCACCCAGGGGGCACTGAAGCTTTCTTT	CATHPGGTEAFF
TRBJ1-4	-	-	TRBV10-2	TGCGCCAGCAGTGGGTCGGTGCGAGGGGCTGGTGAAAAACTGTTTTTT	CASSGSVRGAGEKLFF
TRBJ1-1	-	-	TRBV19	TGTGCCAGTAGTGTCAGGGGCGACACTGAAGCTTTCTTT	CASSVRGDTEAFF
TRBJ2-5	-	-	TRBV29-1	TGCAGCGTCGCTAGCGACCTTCAAGAGACCCAGTACTTC	CSVASDLQETQYF
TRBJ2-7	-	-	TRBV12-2	TGTGCAAGTCGCTTGTTTAGGCAGTTCCACGAACTGGATCATCCCTACGAGCAGTACTTC	CASRLFRQFHELDHPYEQYF
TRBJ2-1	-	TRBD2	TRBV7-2	TGTGCCAGCAGCTCCGGGACTAGCGCATACAATGAGCAGTTCTTC	CASSSGTSAYNEQFF
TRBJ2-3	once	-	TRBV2	TGTGCCAGCAGTGTTCAGGGTCTTAGTACAGATACGCAGTATTTT	CASSVQGLSTDTQYF
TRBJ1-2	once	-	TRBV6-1	TGTGCCACCTCGAAGGAGCGGGGGTATGGCTACACCTTC	CATSKERGYGYTF
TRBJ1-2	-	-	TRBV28	TGTGCCAGCAGTCCTCGCTCTACAGAGAACTATGGCTACACCTTC	CASSPRSTENYGYTF
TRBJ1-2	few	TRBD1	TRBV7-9	TGTGCCAGCAGCATCGCGCGACAGGGGATGGGCTACACCTTC	CASSIARQGMGYTF